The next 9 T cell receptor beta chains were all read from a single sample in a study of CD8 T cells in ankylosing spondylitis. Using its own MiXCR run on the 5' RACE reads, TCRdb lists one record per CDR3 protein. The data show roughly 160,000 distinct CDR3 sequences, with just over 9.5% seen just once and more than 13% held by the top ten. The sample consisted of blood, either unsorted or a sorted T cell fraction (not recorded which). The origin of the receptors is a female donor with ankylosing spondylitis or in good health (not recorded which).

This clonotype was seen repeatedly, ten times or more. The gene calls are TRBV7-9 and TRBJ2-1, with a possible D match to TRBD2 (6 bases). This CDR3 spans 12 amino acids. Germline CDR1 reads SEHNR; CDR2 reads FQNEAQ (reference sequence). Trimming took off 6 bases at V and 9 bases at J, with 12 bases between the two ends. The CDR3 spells CASSPSVGEQFF. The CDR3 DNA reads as TGTGCCAGCAGTCCTAGCGTCGGTGAGCAGTTCTTC.

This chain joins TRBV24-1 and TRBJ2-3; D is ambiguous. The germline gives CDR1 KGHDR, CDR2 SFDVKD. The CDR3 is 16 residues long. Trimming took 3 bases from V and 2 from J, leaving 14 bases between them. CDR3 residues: CATSDVSRSNTDTQYF. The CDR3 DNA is TGTGCCACCAGTGATGTGAGTCGTTCCAACACAGATACGCAGTATTTT.

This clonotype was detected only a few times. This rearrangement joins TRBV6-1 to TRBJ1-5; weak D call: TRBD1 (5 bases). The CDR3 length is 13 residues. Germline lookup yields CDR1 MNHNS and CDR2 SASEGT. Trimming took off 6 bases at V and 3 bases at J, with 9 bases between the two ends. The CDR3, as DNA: TGTGCCAGCAGCAAGGGGTACAATCAGCCCCAGCATTTT. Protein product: CASSKGYNQPQHF.

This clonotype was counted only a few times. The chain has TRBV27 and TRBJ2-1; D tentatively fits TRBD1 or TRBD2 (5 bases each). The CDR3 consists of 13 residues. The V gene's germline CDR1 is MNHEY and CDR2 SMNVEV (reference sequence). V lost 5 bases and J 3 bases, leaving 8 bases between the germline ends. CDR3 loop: CASSTGGYNEQFF. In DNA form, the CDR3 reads TGTGCCAGCAGTACAGGAGGCTACAATGAGCAGTTCTTC.

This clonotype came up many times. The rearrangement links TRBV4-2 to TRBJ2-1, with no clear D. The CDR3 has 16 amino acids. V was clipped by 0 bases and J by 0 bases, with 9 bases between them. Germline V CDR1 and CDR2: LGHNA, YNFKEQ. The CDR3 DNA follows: TGTGCCAGCAGCCAAGATTACCGTAGCTCCTACAATGAGCAGTTCTTC. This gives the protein CASSQDYRSSYNEQFF.

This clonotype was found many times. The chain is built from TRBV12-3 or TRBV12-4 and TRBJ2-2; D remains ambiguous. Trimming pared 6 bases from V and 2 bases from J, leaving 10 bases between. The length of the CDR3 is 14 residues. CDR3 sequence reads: CASRKIGNTGELFF. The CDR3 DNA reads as TGTGCCAGCAGAAAGATAGGAAACACCGGGGAGCTGTTTTTT.

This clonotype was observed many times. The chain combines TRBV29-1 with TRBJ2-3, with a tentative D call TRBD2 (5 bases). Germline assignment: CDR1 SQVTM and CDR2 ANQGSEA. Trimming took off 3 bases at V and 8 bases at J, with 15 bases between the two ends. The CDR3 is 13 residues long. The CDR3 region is CSVEEPNEGTQYF. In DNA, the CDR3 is TGCAGCGTTGAGGAACCGAACGAGGGTACGCAGTATTTT.

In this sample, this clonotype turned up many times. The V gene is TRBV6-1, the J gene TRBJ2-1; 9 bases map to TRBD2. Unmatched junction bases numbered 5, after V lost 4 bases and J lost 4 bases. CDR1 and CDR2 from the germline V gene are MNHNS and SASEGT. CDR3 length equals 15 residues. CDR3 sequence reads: CASSVAGAIYNEQFF. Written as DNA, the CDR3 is TGTGCCAGCAGTGTAGCGGGAGCCATTTACAATGAGCAGTTCTTC.

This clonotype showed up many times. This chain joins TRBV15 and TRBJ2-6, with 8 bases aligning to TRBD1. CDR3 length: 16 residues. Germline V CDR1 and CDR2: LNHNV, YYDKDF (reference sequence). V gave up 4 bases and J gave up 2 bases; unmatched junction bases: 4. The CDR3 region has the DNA TGTGCCACCAGCAAATTGACAGGGGCTGGGGCCAACGTCCTGACTTTC. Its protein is CATSKLTGAGANVLTF. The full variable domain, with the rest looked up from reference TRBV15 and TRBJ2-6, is DAMVIQNPRYQVTQFGKPVTLSCSQTLNHNVMYWYQQKSSQAPKLLFHYYDKDFNNEADTPDNFQSRRPNTSFCFLDIRSPGLGDTAMYLCATSKLTGAGANVLTFGAGSRLTVL.